These T cell receptor beta chains were read from a single sample in a study of cytomegalovirus exposure and HLA in healthy donors. Using immunoSEQ multiplex PCR, the repertoire was profiled, and TCRdb retains in-frame clones only, with some absent. The repertoire includes 250,000 or so clones, about 90% of them detected once, and roughly 1.6% sits in the top ten. The material sequenced was PBMCs. The source is a girl aged 2-10 years in good health and CMV-seronegative. Both conserved end residues are part of each CDR3. D genes are given only for firm matches. Rows may omit the clone size; those that give it use once, few, many or a size class.

v_call	clone_size	cdr3_length	d_call	j_call	cdr3_nt	cdr3_aa
TRBV5-1	.	15	.	TRBJ1-5	TGCGCCAGCAGCATACCTAGGGGCCCCGGACAGCCCCAGCATTTT	CASSIPRGPGQPQHF
TRBV5-1	.	15	.	TRBJ1-5	TGCGCCAGCAGCCCCGACTCGATTCTCGGTCAGCCCCAGCATTTT	CASSPDSILGQPQHF
TRBV2	.	15	TRBD2	TRBJ2-3	TGTGCCAGCAGGCCCGGGGGCGGGAGGCTCGATACGCAGTATTTT	CASRPGGGRLDTQYF
TRBV30	.	14	TRBD2	TRBJ2-1	TGTGCCTGGCGGACTAGCGGGGGGTCTAATGAGCAGTTCTTC	CAWRTSGGSNEQFF
TRBV4-2	.	16	TRBD1	TRBJ2-3	TGTGCCAGCAGCGTTGGACAGGGGGGAAACACAGATACGCAGTATTTT	CASSVGQGGNTDTQYF
TRBV7-9	.	11	.	TRBJ2-7	TGTGCCAGCAGCCCACGAGAGGAGCAGTACTTC	CASSPREEQYF
TRBV6-5	.	15	.	TRBJ2-7	TGTGCCAGCAGTTACGTCGCGGACAGCACCTACGAGCAGTACTTC	CASSYVADSTYEQYF
TRBV6-5	.	15	.	TRBJ2-1	TGTGCCAGCAGTTACTTTCCGCAGATAAACAATGAGCAGTTCTTC	CASSYFPQINNEQFF
TRBV4-1	once	15	.	TRBJ2-3	TGCGCCAGCAGCCAAGAATTAGCAGTCACAGATACGCAGTATTTT	CASSQELAVTDTQYF
TRBV5-5	.	17	TRBD1	TRBJ2-7	TGTGCCAGCAGTCTCGGGACAGGGGGTCATAGCTCCTACGAGCAGTACTTC	CASSLGTGGHSSYEQYF
TRBV10-2	.	15	.	TRBJ2-3	TGCGCCAGCAGGGGAACTAGCTTCCTCACAGATACGCAGTATTTT	CASRGTSFLTDTQYF
TRBV29-1	once	12	.	TRBJ2-1	TGCAGCGTTGACCAGGGGATCGATGAGCAGTTCTTC	CSVDQGIDEQFF
TRBV6-5	.	13	TRBD1	TRBJ2-1	TGTGCCAGCAGTTGGGGGACAGACAATGAGCAGTTCTTC	CASSWGTDNEQFF
TRBV13	.	16	.	TRBJ2-2	TGTGCCAGCAGCTACCCGAGGAGCGCCGGCACCGGGGAGCTGTTTTTT	CASSYPRSAGTGELFF
TRBV6-1	.	13	.	TRBJ1-1	TGTGCCAGCAGTGAACGGGGTAACACTGAAGCTTTCTTT	CASSERGNTEAFF
TRBV6-1	once	13	.	TRBJ1-2	TGTGCCAGCAGTTCCGACAGACGCTATGGCTACACCTTC	CASSSDRRYGYTF
TRBV14	.	16	.	TRBJ1-5	TGTGCCAGCAGCCTACCACGGACATACACGAATCAGCCCCAGCATTTT	CASSLPRTYTNQPQHF
TRBV29-1	.	15	.	TRBJ1-1	TGCAGCGGATGGGCGAGGGGCTGGGGAGGCTCTAGACCTTTCTTT	CSGWARGWGGSRPFF
TRBV19	.	15	TRBD1	TRBJ2-7	TGTGCCAGTAGTATTCCCGGGACAGGGGTCTACGAGCAGTACTTC	CASSIPGTGVYEQYF
TRBV19	.	18	TRBD2	TRBJ2-2	TGTGCCAGTAGTATCCTGGGACTAGCTTATTCGAACACCGGGGAGCTGTTTTTT	CASSILGLAYSNTGELFF
TRBV19	.	13	.	TRBJ2-7	TGTGCCAGTAGTATTGGGGCCTCCTACGAGCAGTACTTC	CASSIGASYEQYF
TRBV15	once	15	.	TRBJ2-5	TGTGCCACCAGCAGAGCCGGAGCCCGGGAGGAGACCCAGTACTTC	CATSRAGAREETQYF
TRBV19	.	16	TRBD2	TRBJ2-1	TGTGCCAGTAGTATACGGGGAGGGCTAGGTGACAATGAGCAGTTCTTC	CASSIRGGLGDNEQFF
TRBV7-2	.	16	.	TRBJ2-2	TGTGCCAGCAGCCCCACCCCGGGAGTGAACACCGGGGAGCTGTTTTTT	CASSPTPGVNTGELFF
TRBV11-2	few	14	.	TRBJ1-1	TGTGCCAGCAGCTCAAGAATGGCTCACATTGAAGCTTTCTTT	CASSSRMAHIEAFF
TRBV7-2	.	15	TRBD1	TRBJ1-1	TGTGCCAGCAGCACCACCGGGACAGGGAACACTGAAGCTTTCTTT	CASSTTGTGNTEAFF
TRBV6-4	.	15	TRBD2	TRBJ2-1	TGTGCCAGCAGTGCGGGCGGGGGGGGATACAATGAGCAGTTCTTC	CASSAGGGGYNEQFF
TRBV7-6	.	13	.	TRBJ2-3	TGTGCCAGCAGCTTTGCGGGGCCAGATACGCAGTATTTT	CASSFAGPDTQYF